These 13 T cell receptor beta chains share one sample of origin, sequenced in a study of T-cell reconstitution after alpha-beta-depleted transplantation in children. Unique molecular identifiers featured in how the TCRbeta library was prepared. TCRdb redid the calling of the PCR reads with MiXCR, one entry per CDR3 protein. The sample includes a few hundred thousand distinct CDR3 sequences, roughly a quarter of them seen just once. Sequenced here: PBMCs, mostly from graft donor cells, sampled 360 days after TCRalphabeta/CD19-depleted stem cell transplant. The receptors derive from a female patient between 2 and 15 years old who had a stem cell transplant for congenital amegakaryocytic thrombocytopenia, so the T cells may come from the graft donor.

The chain recombines TRBV7-2 with TRBJ2-1, with D possibly TRBD2 on 6 matching bases. Trimming pared 3 bases from V and 9 bases from J, leaving 12 bases between. CDR3 length: 13 residues. CDR1 and CDR2 from the germline V gene are SGHTA and FQGNSA. In DNA, the CDR3 is TGTGCCAGCAGCTTCGGGACTCAGGGTGAGCAGTTCTTC. It yields the protein CASSFGTQGEQFF.

The J gene is TRBJ1-2, the V gene TRBV4-1, with D possibly matching TRBD1 (5 bases). Germline loops: CDR1 MGHRA, CDR2 YSYEKL. The CDR3 contains 16 residues. V lost 0 bases and J lost 1, with 12 bases in between. CDR3 sequence: CASSQDGTGRNYGYTF. The CDR3 nucleotides read TGCGCCAGCAGCCAAGATGGAACAGGACGTAACTATGGCTACACCTTC.

The genes are TRBV11-1 and TRBJ2-4; no firm D call. The length of the CDR3 is 15 residues. The V end lost 5 bases, the J end lost 8 bases, and 19 bases lay between the germline ends. The germline V gene has CDR1 SGHAT and CDR2 FQDESV (reference sequence). The CDR3 DNA is TGTGCCAGCAGCCCCGGCTGGGTGGGGTGGGACATTCAGTACTTC. This encodes CASSPGWVGWDIQYF.

The chain has TRBV5-1 and TRBJ2-7, with 8 bases identical to TRBD1. The CDR3 covers 16 residues. V lost 0 bases to trimming and J lost 5 bases; unmatched junction nucleotides: 10. Per germline, CDR1 SGHRS and CDR2 YFSETQ. This chain's CDR3 is CASSLAKQGEVDEQYF. In DNA, the CDR3 is TGCGCCAGCAGCTTGGCAAAACAGGGGGAAGTAGACGAGCAGTACTTC.

In this sample, this clonotype turned up a few times. J is TRBJ2-3 and V is TRBV12-3 or TRBV12-4; 7 nucleotides match TRBD2. The CDR3 loop spans 13 amino acids. The V segment lost 4 bases and the J segment 7 bases; nucleotides outside the gene matches: 5. The CDR3 DNA reads TGTGCCAGCAGTTCGGGACTATCCAATACGCAGTATTTT. Amino acids: CASSSGLSNTQYF.

The chain links TRBV4-1 to TRBJ1-4, with a weak D call TRBD1 (5 bases). The germline gives CDR1 MGHRA, CDR2 YSYEKL. This CDR3 has 18 residues. V was cut by 0 bases and J by 7 bases, with 21 bases left in between. In nucleotides, the CDR3 is TGCGCCAGCAGCCAAGATCTTGGGAGCCTCCGGGGGAGTGAAAAACTGTTTTTT. As protein: CASSQDLGSLRGSEKLFF.

The CDR3 reads CASSWQPTSRPLAGTQYF. In DNA, the CDR3 is TGCGCCAGCAGCTGGCAACCCACCTCCCGGCCATTAGCGGGTACGCAGTATTTT. The chain recombines TRBV4-1 with TRBJ2-3; TRBD2 matches at 7 bases. Germline-derived CDR1 and CDR2 are MGHRA and YSYEKL. The V gene end was trimmed by 5 bases and the J gene end by 8 bases; junction bases not matched to a gene: 22. CDR3 length equals 18 residues.

This clonotype was observed a handful of times. The rearrangement uses TRBV28 and TRBJ2-5, with 9 bases identical to TRBD2. The CDR3 sequence is 19 residues long. Trimming cost V 3 bases and J 5 bases; bases outside gene matches: 19. The V gene's germline CDR1 is MDHEN and CDR2 SYDVKM. This CDR3 reads CASSFPLSVSGGTGETQYF. The DNA of the CDR3 is TGTGCCAGCAGTTTCCCCCTTAGTGTTAGCGGGGGCACAGGGGAGACCCAGTACTTC.

The genes are TRBV15 and TRBJ2-1; no definite D call. Germline assignment: CDR1 LNHNV and CDR2 YYDKDF (reference sequence). The CDR3 loop spans 15 amino acids. The V end was cut by 5 bases, the J end by 2 bases, with 13 bases between. Here the CDR3 DNA reads TGTGCCACCAGCGTAACTTACTCTCCCTACAATGAGCAGTTCTTC. This gives the protein CATSVTYSPYNEQFF.

There are a few counts of this clonotype. Likely a read error: the CDR3 ends without its conserved phenylalanine or tryptophan. CDR3 protein: CASSHMTDRITDTQYL. The CDR3 DNA sequence: TGTGCCAGCAGCCATATGACGGACAGAATCACAGATACGCAGTATCTT. The chain recombines TRBV7-8 with TRBJ2-3, with a tentative D call TRBD1 (6 bases). This CDR3 has 16 residues. The germline V and J ends were trimmed by 5 bases and 2 bases, with 17 bases remaining between them. Germline-derived CDR1 and CDR2 are SGHVS and FQNEAQ.

This clonotype was seen only a few times. The chain links TRBV6-5 to TRBJ1-5, with D possibly being TRBD1 (5 bases). Germline values: CDR1 MNHEY, CDR2 SVGAGI. The CDR3 length is 16 residues. Trimming shortened V by 4 bases and J by 2 bases, and 15 bases separated the two germline ends. The CDR3 DNA is TGTGCCAGCAGTTCCTCTCCAGGGCATCGCAATCAGCCCCAGCATTTT. This encodes CASSSSPGHRNQPQHF.

V is TRBV6-5 and J is TRBJ2-3; 10 bases are a match to TRBD1. Germline CDR1 is MNHEY and CDR2 is SVGAGI. The CDR3 extends over 15 amino acids. After removal of 7 bases from V and 8 bases from J, the junction contained 12 bases not matched to a gene. CDR3 region: CASKGLGQGERTQYF. CDR3 coding DNA: TGTGCCAGCAAGGGGCTTGGACAGGGGGAACGTACGCAGTATTTT.

This clonotype was recorded a few times. The rearrangement uses TRBV9 and TRBJ2-1; D is unclear. Germline assignment: CDR1 SGDLS and CDR2 YYNGEE. V was trimmed by 2 bases and J by 2 bases, leaving 11 bases between them. The CDR3 is 15 amino acids. DNA for the CDR3: TGTGCCAGCAGCGTTTTCGGGTATCCCTACAATGAGCAGTTCTTC. This sequence encodes CASSVFGYPYNEQFF.